The sample holds a few counts of the clone carrying this T cell receptor beta chain. Antigen: not known. Primers included in the PCR were 60 Vbeta and 13 Jbeta primers. Produced via immunoSEQ multiplex PCR; TCRdb's table is partial and in-frame only. The table records around 150,000 clones, roughly 80% of them present only once. In nominal health when sampled, donors likely had unrecorded immune exposures nonetheless. The data belong to a study of cytomegalovirus exposure and HLA in healthy donors. Study details: Early on, a data release was issued that held roughly 86 million unique TCRs from HLA-typed donors.

The V end was cut by 4 bases, the J end by 5 bases, with 16 bases between. The CDR3 consists of 15 residues. Germline CDR1 and CDR2: SGHDT and YYEEEE. General study points: TRBV6-2, TRBV6-3 and other indistinguishable V segments were excluded. Associated with cytomegalovirus, according to the listing, were around 170 TCR beta chains.

The receptor comes from a woman aged 40 to 50 in good health and CMV-seronegative. The V call is TRBV5-6, the J call TRBJ1-5, with D perhaps matching TRBD1 (6 bases). Sequencing used PBMCs. CDR3 in amino acids: CASSRRDMSHQPQHF. CDR3 bases: TGTGCCAGCAGCCGAAGGGACATGTCGCATCAGCCCCAGCATTTT.